This T cell receptor (beta chain) was documented in a study of CD8+ T cells in alopecia areata. RNA extraction and reverse transcription yielded cDNA as sequencing template. The table came from immunoSEQ multiplex PCR; TCRdb's copy has only in-frame clones and leaves some out. This sample comprises about 3,000 clones, none seen once only. Relative to its sample, this clone is medium-sized (0.01 to 0.1%). Gene names follow the mouse nomenclature. The CDR3 is cut off 4 residues early in the read; its end comes from the germline J gene. Time point indicated: mouse skin 3 weeks after grafting. Germline V gives CDR1 NSQYPW, CDR2 LRSPGD (reference sequence). Trimming took 0 bases from V and 1 from J, leaving 7 bases between them. CDR3 length: 15 amino acids.

This specimen consisted of skin, obtained at week 3. This sequence was found in a C3H/HeJ mouse with alopecia areata. MHC haplotype of the mouse line: H2-k. This chain uses TRBV1 with TRBJ2-1, with D unresolved. CDR3 DNA (partial): TGCACCTGCAGTGCAGATGAAGGGAACTATGCT. Translation gives CTCSADEGNYA. The whole CDR3 region reads CTCSADEGNYAEQFF. Variable domain in full (rest from reference TRBV1 and TRBJ2-1): VTLLEQNPRWRLVPRGQAVNLRCILKNSQYPWMSWYQQDLQKQLQWLFTLRSPGDKEVKSLPGADYLATRVTDTELRLQVANMSQGRTLYCTCSADEGNYAEQFFGPGTRLTVL.